This entry concerns a single T cell receptor (beta chain). A single record per CDR3 protein comes from TCRdb applying MiXCR to the 5' RACE reads. The sample lists approximately 890,000 distinct CDR3 sequences, roughly 12% occurring once. The data originate from a study of identical twins. V gave up 0 bases and J gave up 5 bases, with 13 bases separating them. The CDR3 loop spans 16 amino acids. From germline, CDR1 is SEHNR and CDR2 FQNEAQ (reference sequence). These records were also assigned to another study, of yellow fever vaccine responses in identical twins.

The genes are TRBV7-9 and TRBJ1-4, with D tentatively TRBD1 (5 bases). Sequencing input: PBMCs. The sequence was collected from a woman between 18 and 29 years old in good health. CDR3 sequence (DNA): TGTGCCAGCAGCTTAGCGGGGGGGGAAGAAAATGAAAAACTGTTTTTT. Translating gives CASSLAGGEENEKLFF.